This T cell receptor beta chain was sequenced during a study of shared clonotypes between healthy human individuals. Genomic DNA from each subset was divided evenly over several immunoSEQ plates. This table comes from immunoSEQ multiplex PCR, and its TCRdb copy is limited to in-frame clones, with some not included. Of approximately 980,000 clones detected, over 75% appear once; the ten largest clones hold approximately 1.5%. This clone was counted only a few times. The receptor was isolated from a man younger than 35 in good health. Sequenced input: memory CD4+ T cells sorted from blood. Subset reported: CD45RA-negative fraction.

The CDR3: CASRTGGHTDTQYF. Here the CDR3 DNA reads TGCGCCAGCCGGACAGGGGGCCACACAGATACGCAGTATTTT. V and J are TRBV4-1 and TRBJ2-3; the match to TRBD1 covers 11 bases. This CDR3 region has 14 residues. The germline V gene has CDR1 MGHRA and CDR2 YSYEKL. Trimming at V came to 8 bases and at J to 2 bases, leaving 3 bases not matched to a gene.